The present T cell receptor beta chain was sequenced within a study of vaccination and CD4 T cells after COVID-19. Trimming shortened V by 0 bases and J by 3 bases, and 5 bases separated the two germline ends. Germline assignment: CDR1 MNHNS and CDR2 SASEGT. The CDR3 consists of 13 residues. Cultured CD4+ T cell DNA underwent sequencing with the Oncomine TCR Beta short-read assay. Once CD4+ T cells had been cultured, genomic DNA was extracted from them. TCRdb passed the PCR reads through MiXCR, listing each CDR3 protein once. The sample has 20,000 to 30,000 distinct CDR3 sequences, 55% to 70% seen once. Of note for this clonotype: Its antigen remains unidentified.

The treatment denotes: approximately 10-day PBMC culture with coronavirus spike peptide pools or control peptides (ViraFEST assay). This TCR was recovered from a human donor who had recovered from COVID-19. The gene calls are TRBV6-1 and TRBJ1-2; D unclear. The sequenced sample was CD4+ T cells from blood, cultured in vitro. Here the CDR3 reads CASSEAVHYGYTF. In DNA form, the CDR3 reads TGTGCCAGCAGTGAAGCGGTCCACTATGGCTACACCTTC.